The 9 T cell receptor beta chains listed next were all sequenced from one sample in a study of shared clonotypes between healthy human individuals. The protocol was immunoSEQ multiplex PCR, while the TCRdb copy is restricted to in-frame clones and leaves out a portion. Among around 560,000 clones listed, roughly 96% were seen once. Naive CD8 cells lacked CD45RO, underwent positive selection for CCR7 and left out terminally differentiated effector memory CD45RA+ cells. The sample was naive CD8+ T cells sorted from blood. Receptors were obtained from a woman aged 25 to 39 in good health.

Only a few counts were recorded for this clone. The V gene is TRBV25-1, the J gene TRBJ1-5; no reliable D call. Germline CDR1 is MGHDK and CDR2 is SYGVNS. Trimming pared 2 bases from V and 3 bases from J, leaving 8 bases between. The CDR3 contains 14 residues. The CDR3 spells CASSELGANQPQHF. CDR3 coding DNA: TGTGCCAGCAGTGAACTGGGAGCCAATCAGCCCCAGCATTTT.

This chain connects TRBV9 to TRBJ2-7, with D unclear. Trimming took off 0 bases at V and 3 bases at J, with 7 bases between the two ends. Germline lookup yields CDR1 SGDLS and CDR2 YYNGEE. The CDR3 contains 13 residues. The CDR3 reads CASSVELSYEQYF. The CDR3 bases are TGTGCCAGCAGCGTAGAGTTAAGCTACGAGCAGTACTTC. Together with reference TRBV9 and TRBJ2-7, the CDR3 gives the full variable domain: DSGVTQTPKHLITATGQRVTLRCSPRSGDLSVYWYQQSLDQGLQFLIQYYNGEERAKGNILERFSAQQFPDLHSELNLSSLELGDSALYFCASSVELSYEQYFGPGTRLTVT.

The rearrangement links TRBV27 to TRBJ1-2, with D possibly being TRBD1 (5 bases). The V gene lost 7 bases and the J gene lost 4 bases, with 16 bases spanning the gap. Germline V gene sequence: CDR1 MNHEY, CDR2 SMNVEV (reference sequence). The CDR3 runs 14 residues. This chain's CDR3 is CASKRRGVVYGYTF. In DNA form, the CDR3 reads TGTGCCAGCAAAAGGAGGGGCGTTGTCTATGGCTACACCTTC.

CDR3 amino acids: CSCRFVHEQFF. The CDR3 DNA reads TGCAGTTGCCGATTTGTTCATGAGCAGTTCTTC. This chain uses TRBV29-1 with TRBJ2-1; no reliable D call. The CDR3 runs 11 residues. In germline, CDR1 is SQVTM, CDR2 ANQGSEA.

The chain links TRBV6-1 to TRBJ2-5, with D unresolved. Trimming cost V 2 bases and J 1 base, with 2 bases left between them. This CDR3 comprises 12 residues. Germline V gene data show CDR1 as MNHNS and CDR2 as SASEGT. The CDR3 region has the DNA TGTGCCAGCAGTGAACTCCAAGAGACCCAGTACTTC. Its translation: CASSELQETQYF.

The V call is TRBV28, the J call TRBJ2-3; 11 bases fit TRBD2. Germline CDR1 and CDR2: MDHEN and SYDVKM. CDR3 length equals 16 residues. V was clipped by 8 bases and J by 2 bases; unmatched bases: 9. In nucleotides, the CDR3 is TGTGCCAGCGGGATCGGGACTAGCGGAACCACAGATACGCAGTATTTT. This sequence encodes CASGIGTSGTTDTQYF. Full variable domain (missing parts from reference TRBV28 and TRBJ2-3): DVKVTQSSRYLVKRTGEKVFLECVQDMDHENMFWYRQDPGLGLRLIYFSYDVKMKEKGDIPEGYSVSREKKERFSLILESASTNQTSMYLCASGIGTSGTTDTQYFGPGTRLTVL.

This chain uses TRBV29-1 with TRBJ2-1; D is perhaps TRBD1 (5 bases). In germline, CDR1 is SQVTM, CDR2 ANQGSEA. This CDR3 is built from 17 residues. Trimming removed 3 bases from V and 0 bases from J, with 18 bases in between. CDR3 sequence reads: CSVEMGAERGSYNEQFF. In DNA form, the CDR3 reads TGCAGCGTTGAGATGGGCGCAGAAAGGGGCTCCTACAATGAGCAGTTCTTC.

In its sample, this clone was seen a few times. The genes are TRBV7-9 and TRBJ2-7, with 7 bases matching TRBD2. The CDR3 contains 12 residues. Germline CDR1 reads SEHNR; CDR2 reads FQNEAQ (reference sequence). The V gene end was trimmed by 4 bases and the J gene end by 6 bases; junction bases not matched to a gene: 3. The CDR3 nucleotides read TGTGCCAGCAGCTGGGGAGGGGCCGAGCAGTACTTC. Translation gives CASSWGGAEQYF. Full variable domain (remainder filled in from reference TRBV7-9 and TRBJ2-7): DTGVSQNPRHKITKRGQNVTFRCDPISEHNRLYWYRQTLGQGPEFLTYFQNEAQLEKSRLLSDRFSAERPKGSFSTLEIQRTEQGDSAMYLCASSWGGAEQYFGPGTRLTVT.

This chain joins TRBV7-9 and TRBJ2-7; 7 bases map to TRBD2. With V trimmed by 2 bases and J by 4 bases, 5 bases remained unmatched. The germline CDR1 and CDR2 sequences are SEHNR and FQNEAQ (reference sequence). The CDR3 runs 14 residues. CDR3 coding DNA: TGTGCCAGCAGCTTAAACGAGCGGGGTTACGAGCAGTACTTC. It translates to CASSLNERGYEQYF.